This T cell receptor (beta chain) derives from a study of shared T cell receptors in the human thymus. Per germline, CDR1 LGHNA and CDR2 YSLEER. The CDR3 extends over 16 amino acids. V was pared by 0 bases and J by 5 bases, with 6 bases of the junction left unmatched. TCRdb keeps only in-frame clones here, not all; method: immunoSEQ multiplex PCR. The sample records 540,000 or so clones, more than 75% being singletons. This sample was shared with a second study, whose subject was human thymus T cells. That work contributes: Those donating were healthy Finnish infants in corrective surgery for congenital heart defects. Corrective cardiac operations yielded the resected thymus tissue. There appeared to be biased usage of V and J genes in thymic and blood repertoires. The related literature has documented a marked overlap of thymic repertoires among unrelated individuals.

V gene TRBV4-3 combines with J gene TRBJ2-3; 9 nucleotides agree with TRBD1. Source material: thymocytes. This TCR was recovered from a boy less than two years old with a congenital heart defect. The CDR3 loop is CASSQDLTGGGDTQYF. As DNA, the CDR3 is TGCGCCAGCAGCCAAGATCTCACAGGGGGCGGAGATACGCAGTATTTT.